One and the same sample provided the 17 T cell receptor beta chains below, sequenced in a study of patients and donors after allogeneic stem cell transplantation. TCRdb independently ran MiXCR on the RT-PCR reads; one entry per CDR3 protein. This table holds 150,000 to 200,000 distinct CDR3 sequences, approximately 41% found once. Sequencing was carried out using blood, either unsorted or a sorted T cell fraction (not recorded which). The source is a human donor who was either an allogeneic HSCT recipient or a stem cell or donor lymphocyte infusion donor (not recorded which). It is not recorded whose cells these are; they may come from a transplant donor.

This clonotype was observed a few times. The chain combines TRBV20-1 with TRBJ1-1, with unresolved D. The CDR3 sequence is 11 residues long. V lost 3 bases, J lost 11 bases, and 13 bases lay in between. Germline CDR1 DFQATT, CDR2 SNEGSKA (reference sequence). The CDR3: CSARAGTGAFF. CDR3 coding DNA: TGCAGTGCTAGGGCCGGAACCGGGGCTTTCTTT.

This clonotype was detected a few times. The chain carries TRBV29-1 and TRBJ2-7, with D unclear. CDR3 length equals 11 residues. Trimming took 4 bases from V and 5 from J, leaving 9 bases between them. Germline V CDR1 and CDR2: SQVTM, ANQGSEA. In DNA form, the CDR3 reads TGCAGCGTTGTGGGGATCCACGAGCAGTACTTC. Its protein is CSVVGIHEQYF.

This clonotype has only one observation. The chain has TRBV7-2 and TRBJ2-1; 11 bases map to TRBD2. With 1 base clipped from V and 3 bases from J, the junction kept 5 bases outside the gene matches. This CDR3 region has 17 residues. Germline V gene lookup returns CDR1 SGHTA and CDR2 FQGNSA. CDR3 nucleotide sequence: TGTGCCAGCAGCTTAGAAGGGACTAGCGGATTCTACAATGAGCAGTTCTTC. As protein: CASSLEGTSGFYNEQFF.

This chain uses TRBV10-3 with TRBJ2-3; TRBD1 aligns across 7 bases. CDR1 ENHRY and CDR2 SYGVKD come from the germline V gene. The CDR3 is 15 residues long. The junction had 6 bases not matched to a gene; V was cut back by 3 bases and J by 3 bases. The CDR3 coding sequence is TGTGCCATCAGTGACCCCGACAGGGTGACAGATACGCAGTATTTT. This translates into CAISDPDRVTDTQYF.

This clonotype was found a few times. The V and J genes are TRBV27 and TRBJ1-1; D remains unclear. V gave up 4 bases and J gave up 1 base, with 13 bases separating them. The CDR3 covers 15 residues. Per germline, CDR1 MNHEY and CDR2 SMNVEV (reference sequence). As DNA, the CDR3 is TGTGCCAGCAGTTCCCCTCCGCGGGGGAACACTGAAGCTTTCTTT. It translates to CASSSPPRGNTEAFF.

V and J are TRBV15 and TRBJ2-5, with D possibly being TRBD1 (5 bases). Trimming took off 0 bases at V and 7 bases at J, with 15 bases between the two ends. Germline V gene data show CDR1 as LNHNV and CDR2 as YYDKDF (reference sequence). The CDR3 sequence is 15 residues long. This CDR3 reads CATSRDRTRGTTQYF. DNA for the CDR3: TGTGCCACCAGCAGAGATCGGACAAGGGGAACGACCCAGTACTTC. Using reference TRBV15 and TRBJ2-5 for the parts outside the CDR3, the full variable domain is DAMVIQNPRYQVTQFGKPVTLSCSQTLNHNVMYWYQQKSSQAPKLLFHYYDKDFNNEADTPDNFQSRRPNTSFCFLDIRSPGLGDTAMYLCATSRDRTRGTTQYFGPGTRLLVL.

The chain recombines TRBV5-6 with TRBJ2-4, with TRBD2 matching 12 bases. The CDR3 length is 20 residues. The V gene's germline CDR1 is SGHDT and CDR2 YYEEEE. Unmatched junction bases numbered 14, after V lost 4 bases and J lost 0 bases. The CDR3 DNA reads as TGTGCCAGCAGCCGAACTAGCGGGACTAGCGGGTCCCGAGCCAAAAACATTCAGTACTTC. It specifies CASSRTSGTSGSRAKNIQYF.

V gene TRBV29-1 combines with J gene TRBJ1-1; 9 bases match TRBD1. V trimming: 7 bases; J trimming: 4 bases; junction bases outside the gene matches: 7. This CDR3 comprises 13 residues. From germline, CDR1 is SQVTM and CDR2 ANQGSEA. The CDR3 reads CSARQGVSTEAFF. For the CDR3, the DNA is TGCAGCGCTCGACAGGGGGTAAGCACTGAAGCTTTCTTT.

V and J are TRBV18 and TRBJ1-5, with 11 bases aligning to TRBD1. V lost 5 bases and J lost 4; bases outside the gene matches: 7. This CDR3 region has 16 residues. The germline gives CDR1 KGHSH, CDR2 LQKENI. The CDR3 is CASSMGQGGRNQPQHF. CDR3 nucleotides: TGTGCCAGCTCAATGGGACAGGGGGGACGGAATCAGCCCCAGCATTTT.

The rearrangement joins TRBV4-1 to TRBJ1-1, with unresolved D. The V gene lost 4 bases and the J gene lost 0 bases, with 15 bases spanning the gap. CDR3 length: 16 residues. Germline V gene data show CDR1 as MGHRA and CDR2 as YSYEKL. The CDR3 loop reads CASSPVYGILNTEAFF. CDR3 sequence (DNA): TGCGCCAGCAGCCCCGTGTATGGGATTTTGAACACTGAAGCTTTCTTT.

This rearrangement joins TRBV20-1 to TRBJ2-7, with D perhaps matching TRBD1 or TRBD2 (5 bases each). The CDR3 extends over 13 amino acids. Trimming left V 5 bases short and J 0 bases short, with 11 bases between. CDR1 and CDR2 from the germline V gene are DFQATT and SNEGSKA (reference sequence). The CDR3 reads CSAPGDASYEQYF. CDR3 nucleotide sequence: TGCAGTGCTCCCGGGGACGCCTCCTACGAGCAGTACTTC.

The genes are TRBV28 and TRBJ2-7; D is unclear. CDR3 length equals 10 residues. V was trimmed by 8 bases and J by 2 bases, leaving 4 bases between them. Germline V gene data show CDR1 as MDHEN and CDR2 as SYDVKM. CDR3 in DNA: TGTGCCAGCGGGGCCTACGAGCAGTACTTC. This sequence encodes CASGAYEQYF.

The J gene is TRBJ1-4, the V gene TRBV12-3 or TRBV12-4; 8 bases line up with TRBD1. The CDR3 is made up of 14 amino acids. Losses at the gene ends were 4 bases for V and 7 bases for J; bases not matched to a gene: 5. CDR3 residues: CASSSDRGPEKLFF. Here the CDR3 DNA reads TGTGCCAGCAGTTCTGACAGGGGCCCTGAAAAACTGTTTTTT.

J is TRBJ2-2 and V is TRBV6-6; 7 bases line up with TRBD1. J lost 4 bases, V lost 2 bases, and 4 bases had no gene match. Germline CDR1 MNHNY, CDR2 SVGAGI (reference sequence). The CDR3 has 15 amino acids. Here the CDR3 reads CASSYPPGGTGELFF. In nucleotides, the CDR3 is TGTGCCAGCAGTTACCCCCCAGGGGGCACCGGGGAGCTGTTTTTT.

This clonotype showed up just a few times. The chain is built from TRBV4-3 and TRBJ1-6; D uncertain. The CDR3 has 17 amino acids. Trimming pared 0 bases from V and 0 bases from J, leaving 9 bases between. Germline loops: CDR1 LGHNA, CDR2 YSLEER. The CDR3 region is CASSQDTTSSYNSPLHF. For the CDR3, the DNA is TGCGCCAGCAGCCAAGATACCACGAGCTCCTATAATTCACCCCTCCACTTT.

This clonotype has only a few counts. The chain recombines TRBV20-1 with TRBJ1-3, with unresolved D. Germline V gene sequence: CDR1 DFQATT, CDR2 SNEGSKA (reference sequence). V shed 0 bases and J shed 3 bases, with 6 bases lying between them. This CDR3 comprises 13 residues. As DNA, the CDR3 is TGCAGTGCTAGAGATGATTTTGGAAACACCATATATTTT. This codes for CSARDDFGNTIYF.

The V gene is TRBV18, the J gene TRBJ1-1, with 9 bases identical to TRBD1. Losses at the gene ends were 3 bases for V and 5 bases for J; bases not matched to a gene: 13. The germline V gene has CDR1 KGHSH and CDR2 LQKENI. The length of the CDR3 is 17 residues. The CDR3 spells CASSPQMAWTGDTEAFF. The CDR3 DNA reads TGTGCCAGCTCACCCCAAATGGCCTGGACAGGGGATACTGAAGCTTTCTTT.